The 26 T cell receptor beta chains given below trace back to one sample, sequenced in a study of blood T cells in healthy people across ages. The use of a sample-barcoded 5' primer and a J-beta primer mix characterized a second PCR of about 6 to 12 cycles. TCRdb re-called the 5' RACE reads through MiXCR, storing one row per CDR3 protein. The table lists hundreds of thousands of distinct CDR3 sequences, around 68% of them singletons. Sequenced material: blood. The receptors here all came from a man aged 25 to 40 in good health.

The CDR3 nucleotides read TGTGCCAGCAGTTTAGAAGCGGGTAAGGCCGAGCAGTACTTC. Its protein is CASSLEAGKAEQYF. The V call is TRBV28, the J call TRBJ2-5; a possible D gene is TRBD2 (6 bases). The J call could be wrong; TRBJ2-7 is a better fit for the DNA end. The CDR3 has 14 residues. The germline V gene encodes CDR1 MDHEN and CDR2 SYDVKM.

This chain joins TRBV4-2 and TRBJ1-1, with a tentative D call TRBD1 (6 bases). From germline, CDR1 is LGHNA and CDR2 YNFKEQ. The CDR3 loop spans 15 amino acids. Trimming pared 3 bases from V and 1 base from J, leaving 12 bases between. The CDR3 is CASSQSDRQNTEAFF. The CDR3 nucleotides read TGTGCCAGCAGCCAGTCGGACAGACAGAACACTGAAGCTTTCTTT.

There are a few counts of this clonotype. The gene calls are TRBV5-5 and TRBJ2-7; 11 nucleotides agree with TRBD1. CDR3 length equals 16 residues. CDR1 SGHKS and CDR2 YYEKEE come from the germline V gene (reference sequence). The junction had 8 bases not matched to a gene; V was cut back by 3 bases and J by 3 bases. DNA for the CDR3: TGTGCCAGCAGCTACACCGGGACAGGGGGTTTCTACGAGCAGTACTTC. It translates to CASSYTGTGGFYEQYF.

This clonotype has a handful of counts. The J gene is TRBJ2-1, the V gene TRBV20-1; 8 bases agree with TRBD2. V lost 1 base, J lost 0 bases, and 8 bases stayed unmatched. The CDR3 runs to 17 residues. Looked up from germline, CDR1 is DFQATT and CDR2 is SNEGSKA (reference sequence). CDR3 nucleotide sequence: TGCAGTGCTAGAGGCGCGGGGGGCTATAGCTCCTACAATGAGCAGTTCTTC. Residues: CSARGAGGYSSYNEQFF.

The CDR3 DNA reads TGTGCCATCAGTGAGTCGGGGGGAATGGCCAATGAGCAGTTCTTC. Translated, it gives CAISESGGMANEQFF. This chain uses TRBV10-3 with TRBJ2-1; tentative D call: TRBD2 (6 bases). V lost 0 bases and J lost 6, with 12 bases in between. Germline V gives CDR1 ENHRY, CDR2 SYGVKD. This CDR3 is 15 amino acids long.

This clonotype was detected a few times. The chain employs TRBV7-2 and TRBJ2-5; 9 bases line up with TRBD2. V shed 1 base, J shed 5 bases, and the junction held 5 bases outside the gene matches. Germline V CDR1 and CDR2: SGHTA, FQGNSA. The CDR3 length is 15 residues. In DNA, the CDR3 is TGTGCCAGCAGCTTAGGGCTAGCGGGATGGGAGACCCAGTACTTC. Protein product: CASSLGLAGWETQYF.

V is TRBV28 and J is TRBJ2-1, with 9 nucleotides matching TRBD1. CDR1 is MDHEN and CDR2 is SYDVKM in the germline V gene. CDR3 length equals 15 residues. Trimming at V came to 4 bases and at J to 6 bases, leaving 7 bases not matched to a gene. Written as DNA, the CDR3 is TGTGCCAGCAGTTCCGGACAGGGGAGGATCAATGAGCAGTTCTTC. This translates into CASSSGQGRINEQFF. Supplemented by reference TRBV28 and TRBJ2-1, the full variable domain reads DVKVTQSSRYLVKRTGEKVFLECVQDMDHENMFWYRQDPGLGLRLIYFSYDVKMKEKGDIPEGYSVSREKKERFSLILESASTNQTSMYLCASSSGQGRINEQFFGPGTRLTVL.

This clonotype has just a few counts. J is TRBJ2-5 and V is TRBV10-3; D unresolved. The CDR3 runs to 14 residues. Trimming pared 0 bases from V and 1 base from J, leaving 6 bases between. Looked up from germline, CDR1 is ENHRY and CDR2 is SYGVKD. The CDR3 nucleotides read TGTGCCATCAGTGAGTCTCCCCGCCAAGAGACCCAGTACTTC. As protein: CAISESPRQETQYF.

This chain connects TRBV4-2 to TRBJ1-2; the match to TRBD1 covers 8 bases. CDR3 length equals 16 residues. In germline, CDR1 is LGHNA, CDR2 YNFKEQ. J gave up 4 bases and V 2 bases, and 9 bases lay outside the gene matches. CDR3 amino acids: CASSQLDRGRPYGYTF. In DNA, the CDR3 is TGTGCCAGCAGCCAATTAGACAGGGGAAGACCCTATGGCTACACCTTC.

This clonotype has a single count. This chain connects TRBV2 to TRBJ2-1; D gene uncertain. Trimming removed 8 bases at V and 7 bases at J, with 12 bases between. The CDR3 length is 12 residues. CDR1 and CDR2 (germline): SNHLY, FYNNEI. The chain's CDR3 is CASGFTANEQFF. CDR3 in DNA: TGTGCCAGCGGGTTTACTGCAAATGAGCAGTTCTTC.

This CDR3 reads CSVEAQRETQYF. The CDR3 DNA reads TGCAGCGTTGAAGCCCAGCGAGAGACCCAGTACTTC. V usage is TRBV29-1 and J usage is TRBJ2-5; D gene unclear. The germline gives CDR1 SQVTM, CDR2 ANQGSEA. This CDR3 has 12 amino acids. Trimming removed 1 base at V and 4 bases at J, with 7 bases between.

V is TRBV3-1 and J is TRBJ2-4, with D hard to call. V lost 4 bases, J lost 0 bases, and 13 bases lay in between. The CDR3 spans 16 residues. Germline-derived CDR1 and CDR2 are LGHDT and YNNKEL (reference sequence). The CDR3 spells CASSPDWSLAKNIQYF. The DNA of the CDR3 is TGTGCCAGCAGCCCAGATTGGTCCTTAGCCAAAAACATTCAGTACTTC.

This clonotype was picked up a small number of times. The chain uses TRBV27 and TRBJ2-4, with D maybe TRBD2 (7 bases). Judging by the DNA end, TRBJ2-7 fits better; the J call may be wrong. The CDR3 contains 15 residues. Germline-derived CDR1 and CDR2 are MNHEY and SMNVEV (reference sequence). The DNA of the CDR3 is TGTGCCAGCAGCTCCCGAGGGGGGGGCCCCTACGAGCAGTACTTC. Protein sequence: CASSSRGGGPYEQYF.

The V and J genes are TRBV7-2 and TRBJ2-1; tentatively, D is TRBD1 (5 bases). This CDR3 is built from 15 residues. Germline CDR1 and CDR2: SGHTA and FQGNSA. Trimming took off 5 bases at V and 8 bases at J, with 19 bases between the two ends. The CDR3 sequence: CTSSQGAGRGDEQFF. CDR3 nucleotides: TGTACCAGCAGCCAAGGGGCAGGGCGAGGAGATGAGCAGTTCTTC.

For the CDR3, the DNA is TGTGCCAGCAGTTGGGCAGGGGGGGGGGCGATGGAGTTCTTC. Its protein is CASSWAGGGAMEFF. V gene TRBV6-5 combines with J gene TRBJ2-1; D is tentatively TRBD1 or TRBD2 (7 bases each). This CDR3 comprises 14 residues. Germline CDR1 reads MNHEY; CDR2 reads SVGAGI. V was pared by 4 bases and J by 14 bases, with 21 bases between.

This clonotype was seen a single time. The chain joins TRBV10-3 to TRBJ1-2, with D unclear. The CDR3 consists of 12 residues. The germline V gene has CDR1 ENHRY and CDR2 SYGVKD. The CDR3 region is CVSVGENYGYTF. In DNA form, the CDR3 reads TGTGTCTCGGTCGGGGAAAACTATGGCTACACCTTC.

The V and J genes are TRBV20-1 and TRBJ2-3, with TRBD2 matching over 11 bases. The CDR3 covers 17 residues. The germline V gene has CDR1 DFQATT and CDR2 SNEGSKA (reference sequence). Unmatched junction bases numbered 12, after V lost 5 bases and J lost 2 bases. CDR3 in amino acids: CSAGPPTSGTVTDTQYF. CDR3 sequence (DNA): TGCAGTGCTGGTCCCCCGACTAGCGGGACCGTCACAGATACGCAGTATTTT.

The gene calls are TRBV6-2 or TRBV6-3 and TRBJ2-4; no clear D. The J call may be mistaken, given a closer DNA end match to TRBJ2-7. This CDR3 comprises 12 residues. Germline V gives CDR1 MNHEY, CDR2 SVGEGT. CDR3 sequence (DNA): TGTGCCAGCGGCCACGAAAGCTACGAGCAGTACTTC. Translation gives CASGHESYEQYF.

This sequence joins TRBV12-3 or TRBV12-4 and TRBJ1-2, with 9 nucleotides matching TRBD1. This CDR3 is built from 13 residues. With 5 bases clipped from V and 7 bases from J, the junction kept 5 bases outside the gene matches. CDR3 region: CASSPGQGCGYTF. Written as DNA, the CDR3 is TGTGCCAGCAGTCCGGGACAGGGTTGTGGCTACACCTTC.

The table lists this clonotype with a few counts. V gene TRBV9 combines with J gene TRBJ1-2; 8 bases fit TRBD1. The length of the CDR3 is 17 residues. From germline, CDR1 is SGDLS and CDR2 YYNGEE. The V gene end was trimmed by 2 bases and the J gene end by 1 base; junction bases not matched to a gene: 10. CDR3 bases: TGTGCCAGCAGCGTGTCCACCGGGACAGGTTATAACTATGGCTACACCTTC. Residues: CASSVSTGTGYNYGYTF.

This chain joins TRBV15 and TRBJ1-1, with a weak D call TRBD1 (5 bases). CDR1 and CDR2 from the germline V gene are LNHNV and YYDKDF (reference sequence). This CDR3 is 12 amino acids long. Trimming cost V 5 bases and J 1 base, with 5 bases left between them. As DNA, the CDR3 is TGTGCCACCAGCGGACAGAACACTGAAGCTTTCTTT. Translating gives CATSGQNTEAFF. The whole variable domain, filled in from reference TRBV15 and TRBJ1-1, reads DAMVIQNPRYQVTQFGKPVTLSCSQTLNHNVMYWYQQKSSQAPKLLFHYYDKDFNNEADTPDNFQSRRPNTSFCFLDIRSPGLGDTAMYLCATSGQNTEAFFGQGTRLTVV.

The J gene is TRBJ1-4, the V gene TRBV7-9; possibly TRBD1 for D (5 bases). This CDR3 region has 15 residues. The V gene's germline CDR1 is SEHNR and CDR2 FQNEAQ (reference sequence). The V end lost 5 bases, the J end lost 2 bases, and 12 bases lay between the germline ends. DNA of the CDR3: TGTGCCAGCAGCCGGGACCCGGCGACTAATGAAAAACTGTTTTTT. Translated: CASSRDPATNEKLFF.

The chain joins TRBV9 to TRBJ2-7; 9 bases align to TRBD2. Germline V gene data show CDR1 as SGDLS and CDR2 as YYNGEE. The CDR3 is 16 amino acids. After removal of 0 bases from V and 0 bases from J, the junction contained 4 bases not matched to a gene. The CDR3 sequence is CASSVGLAGSSYEQYF. For the CDR3, the DNA is TGTGCCAGCAGCGTAGGTCTAGCGGGAAGCTCCTACGAGCAGTACTTC.

The genes are TRBV4-2 and TRBJ2-5; no clear D. This CDR3 has 14 residues. The V gene lost 3 bases and the J gene lost 9 bases, with 17 bases spanning the gap. CDR1 and CDR2 (germline): LGHNA, YNFKEQ. This CDR3 is CASSQDPSVLAQYF. The CDR3 DNA reads as TGTGCCAGCAGCCAGGACCCGAGCGTTCTGGCCCAGTACTTC.

This sequence joins TRBV4-2 and TRBJ2-1, with 7 bases fitting TRBD2. V lost 0 bases, J lost 7 bases, and 9 bases stayed unmatched. The CDR3 has 16 amino acids. Germline-derived CDR1 and CDR2 are LGHNA and YNFKEQ. CDR3 nucleotide sequence: TGTGCCAGCAGCCAAGATTTCGGGGGGATTGAGAATGAGCAGTTCTTC. Translating gives CASSQDFGGIENEQFF.

The chain has TRBV9 and TRBJ2-1, with TRBD2 matching over 9 bases. The germline gives CDR1 SGDLS, CDR2 YYNGEE. CDR3 length equals 15 residues. V shed 4 bases and J 13 bases; nucleotides not matched to a gene: 15. CDR3 bases: TGTGCCAGCAGCAAAACCGGGACTAGCTGGGAGACCCAGTTCTTC. Amino acids: CASSKTGTSWETQFF.